The T cell receptor (beta chain) described here comes from a study of blood T cell repertoires in COVID-19. The V end was cut by 0 bases, the J end by 4 bases, with 12 bases between. The CDR3 has 15 amino acids. Germline V CDR1 and CDR2: SNHLY, FYNNEI. As processed by the authors: Estimation of nucleated cell counts relied on the amplification of reference gene primers. The method was immunoSEQ multiplex PCR; TCRdb's version includes in-frame clones alone and lacks a portion of them. V, J and clone size reflect that table, while D and trimming were determined from the DNA. The data contain 250,000 to 300,000 clones, roughly 90% of them singletons.

The sequence derives from a woman aged 60 to 75 with acute or convalescent COVID-19. The specimen was peripheral blood. V and J are TRBV2 and TRBJ1-1, with D unresolved. The CDR3 DNA is TGTGCCAGCAGTGAAGCCCGCGGTCCCTTCACTGAAGCTTTCTTT. Translation: CASSEARGPFTEAFF.